Sequencing of this T cell receptor (beta chain) was carried out in a study of cytomegalovirus exposure and HLA in healthy donors. This clone has a single count. Primers included in the PCR were 60 Vbeta and 13 Jbeta primers. Sequencing was performed with immunoSEQ multiplex PCR; in TCRdb, only in-frame clones are kept and a portion is missing. The data show tens of thousands of clones, around 77% seen once. Trimming took off 3 bases at V and 8 bases at J, with 13 bases between the two ends. The CDR3 loop spans 13 amino acids. The germline CDR1 and CDR2 sequences are MNHNS and SASEGT. The sequenced sample was PBMCs. This receptor was obtained from a woman in her 40s in good health and CMV-seropositive. The rearrangement joins TRBV6-1 to TRBJ1-2, with a possible D match to TRBD1 (6 bases). CDR3 sequence (DNA): TGTGCCAGCAGTGACTTTGGGGGCGAAGGCTACACCTTC. Its translation: CASSDFGGEGYTF.